The rows below give T cell receptor beta chains drawn from one sample of a study of cytomegalovirus exposure and HLA in healthy donors. This table comes from immunoSEQ multiplex PCR, and its TCRdb copy is limited to in-frame clones, with some not included. Among 150,000 to 200,000 clones listed, around 77% were seen once. Sequencing used PBMCs. The source of these receptors is a woman aged 40 to 50 in good health and CMV-seronegative. CDR3s include the opening cysteine and the closing phenylalanine or tryptophan. The order of the fields is V gene, D gene, J gene, clone size, CDR3 DNA, CDR3 protein. D genes are given only for firm matches. Only part of the rows carry a size: once, few, many, or a class if the clone is expanded.

TRBV18,TRBD1,TRBJ1-5,.,TGTGCCAGCTCACCGACGGGACAGAATCAGCCCCAGCATTTT,CASSPTGQNQPQHF
TRBV5-1,.,TRBJ2-2,few,TGCGCCAGCCAGGGCTCAGTGCCGAACACCGGGGAGCTGTTTTTT,CASQGSVPNTGELFF
TRBV11-2,TRBD1,TRBJ1-5,.,TGTGCCAGCAGCTTCGGGACAGGGGGGAATCAGCCCCAGCATTTT,CASSFGTGGNQPQHF
TRBV19,TRBD2,TRBJ2-7,.,TGTGCCAGTAGTATAGGTTCGGCGGGAGAGTACGAGCAGTACTTC,CASSIGSAGEYEQYF
TRBV19,.,TRBJ1-2,.,TGTGCCAGTAGTAGAACCGGGACACAGGCTAACTATGGCTACACCTTC,CASSRTGTQANYGYTF
TRBV2,TRBD2,TRBJ2-5,few,TGTGCCAGCAGTGCCTCAGGGGCGGGAGGCAGGGAGACCCAGTACTTC,CASSASGAGGRETQYF
TRBV6-1,TRBD1,TRBJ1-3,.,TGTGCCAGCAGTGTCGACAGGGAATACGGAAACACCATATATTTT,CASSVDREYGNTIYF
TRBV5-1,.,TRBJ1-4,.,TGCGCCAGCAGCTCGGACAGTGCCCTGCGTACAACTAATGAAAAACTGTTTTTT,CASSSDSALRTTNEKLFF
TRBV2,TRBD2,TRBJ2-7,.,TGTGCCAGCAGGGCCCTAGCGGGAGAAAACTACGAGCAGTACTTC,CASRALAGENYEQYF
TRBV7-3,.,TRBJ2-1,.,TGTGCCAGCAGCTTAACGTTAACTCCTGGCTCCTACAATGAGCAGTTCTTC,CASSLTLTPGSYNEQFF
TRBV14,.,TRBJ1-2,.,TGTGCCAGCAGCCAAGGACACCACTATGGCTACACCTTC,CASSQGHHYGYTF
TRBV9,.,TRBJ2-2,.,TGTGCCAGCAGGTCCGGGTCTTTGGCGGGCGGGGAGCTGTTTTTT,CASRSGSLAGGELFF
TRBV30,.,TRBJ1-5,.,TGTGCCTGGAAACAGGGTATCAATCAGCCCCAGCATTTT,CAWKQGINQPQHF
TRBV7-9,TRBD1,TRBJ2-7,.,TGTGCCAGCAGCTTAGTCAGGGGGCAGGACGAGCAGTACTTC,CASSLVRGQDEQYF
TRBV6-1,.,TRBJ1-2,few,TGTGCCAGCAGCCCAGGCGCATATGGCTACACCTTC,CASSPGAYGYTF
TRBV19,TRBD1,TRBJ1-4,.,TGTGCCAGTACGGCCAGGGGGACAACTAATGAAAAACTGTTTTTT,CASTARGTTNEKLFF
TRBV30,.,TRBJ1-4,.,TGTGCCTGGAACTCCCGCGGCGATGAAAAACTGTTTTTT,CAWNSRGDEKLFF
TRBV5-1,TRBD1,TRBJ1-3,.,TGCGCCAGCTCCCAAACAGGGGACTCTGGAAACACCATATATTTT,CASSQTGDSGNTIYF
TRBV6-1,.,TRBJ2-3,.,TGTGCCAGCAGTGAAGCCCCGTTAGTGAATAGCCCAGATACGCAGTATTTT,CASSEAPLVNSPDTQYF